This TCR beta chain was identified during a study of T cell clonality in common variable immunodeficiency. Overall study findings and caveats: In common variable immunodeficiency, TCR beta chains reportedly carried fewer deletions and N-nucleotide insertions.

This clone was detected only a few times. The antigen is unknown. The read terminates 3 residues ahead of where the CDR3 ends, so the germline J gene completes it. Blood came from CVID subjects not ill and not taking immunomodulatory or immunosuppressive medication. Looked up from germline, CDR1 is KGHSH and CDR2 is LQKENI. This CDR3 comprises 13 residues. The V end was cut by 3 bases, the J end by 7 bases, with 10 bases between. TCRdb's table, derived via immunoSEQ multiplex PCR, lists solely in-frame clones and lacks some. In total the sample includes around 28,000 clones, none of them seen once. This receptor was identified in a human donor with common variable immunodeficiency. This chain uses TRBV18 with TRBJ1-5; no clear D gene. Sequenced input: peripheral blood mononuclear cells. The chain's CDR3 is CASSPEGEQPQHF. The part of the CDR3 DNA that was read is TGTGCCAGCTCACCCGAGGGTGAGCAGCCC. Full variable domain (remainder filled in from reference TRBV18 and TRBJ1-5): NAGVMQNPRHLVRRRGQEARLRCSPMKGHSHVYWYRQLPEEGLKFMVYLQKENIIDESGMPKERFSAEFPKEGPSILRIQQVVRGDSAAYFCASSPEGEQPQHFGDGTRLSIL.